This T cell receptor beta chain was retrieved from a study of cytomegalovirus exposure and HLA in healthy donors. Whole-study findings and limits: Cytomegalovirus-associated TCR beta chains were listed, numbering under 200.

Trimming removed 2 bases at V and 3 bases at J, with 14 bases between. The CDR3 has 15 amino acids. CDR1 is MNHEY and CDR2 is SMNVEV in the germline V gene (reference sequence). PCR was performed using 60 Vbeta and 13 Jbeta primers. Generated by immunoSEQ multiplex PCR, the TCRdb table keeps only in-frame clones and is missing some. The repertoire holds about 140,000 clones, with roughly 75% as singletons. About this clone: Its antigen is unidentified.

Sequenced material: PBMCs. The TCR originated in a female donor in good health and CMV-seronegative. The chain carries TRBV27 and TRBJ2-7; tentative D call: TRBD1 (6 bases). The CDR3 reads CASSLLGQSYYEQYF. In DNA, the CDR3 is TGTGCCAGCAGTTTACTTGGACAGAGTTACTACGAGCAGTACTTC.